One and the same sample provided the 9 T cell receptor beta chains below, sequenced in a study of shared clonotypes between healthy human individuals. Sequencing was performed with immunoSEQ multiplex PCR; in TCRdb, only in-frame clones are kept and a portion is missing. This repertoire shows a few million clones, just over 90% found once; its top ten account for 0.13% to 0.15%. Sequencing was carried out using naive CD4+ T cells sorted from blood. The subset denotes: CD45RA+ positively selected. These receptors were collected from a man aged 18 to 30 in good health.

V gene TRBV10-3 combines with J gene TRBJ2-3, with D maybe TRBD1 (6 bases). V was trimmed by 6 bases and J by 4 bases, leaving 14 bases between them. Germline V gives CDR1 ENHRY, CDR2 SYGVKD. This CDR3 has 14 amino acids. CDR3 loop: CAISKDRIPDTQYF. The CDR3 DNA reads as TGTGCCATCAGCAAAGACAGGATTCCAGATACGCAGTATTTT.

The genes are TRBV7-2 and TRBJ1-1; 7 nucleotides agree with TRBD1. Trimming at V came to 6 bases and at J to 2 bases, leaving 6 bases not matched to a gene. The germline V gene encodes CDR1 SGHTA and CDR2 FQGNSA. The CDR3 length is 14 residues. CDR3 in DNA: TGTGCCAGCAGTCGGGACAGTACAAACACTGAAGCTTTCTTT. As protein: CASSRDSTNTEAFF.

V gene TRBV6-1 combines with J gene TRBJ1-2; unclear D gene. The V end was cut by 5 bases, the J end by 2 bases, with 9 bases between. The CDR3 contains 13 residues. The germline CDR1 and CDR2 sequences are MNHNS and SASEGT. In DNA, the CDR3 is TGTGCCAGCAGTCTTCCAGGCAACTATGGCTACACCTTC. Protein: CASSLPGNYGYTF.

The chain links TRBV30 to TRBJ1-1; D is unclear. The CDR3 is 14 amino acids. V lost 3 bases, J lost 4 bases, and 15 bases lay in between. From germline, CDR1 is GTSNPN and CDR2 SVGIG (reference sequence). The CDR3 DNA reads TGTGCCTGGAGGGTGGCCGGGGTAGGCACTGAAGCTTTCTTT. Translating it yields CAWRVAGVGTEAFF.

V usage is TRBV10-2 and J usage is TRBJ2-7, with 8 bases matching TRBD1. The germline V gene encodes CDR1 WSHSY and CDR2 SAAADI. The CDR3 sequence is 14 residues long. V shed 6 bases, J shed 2 bases, and the junction held 6 bases outside the gene matches. The DNA of the CDR3 is TGCGCCAGCAGCCCGACAGGGGAGGCCTACGAGCAGTACTTC. This encodes CASSPTGEAYEQYF.

The genes are TRBV6-1 and TRBJ2-3, with a weak D call TRBD2 (6 bases). Trimming took 7 bases from V and 4 from J, leaving 15 bases between them. The CDR3 totals 14 residues. The V gene's germline CDR1 is MNHNS and CDR2 SASEGT. In DNA form, the CDR3 reads TGTGCCAGCAAGGCGCGGGGTTTAGCAGATACGCAGTATTTT. Protein product: CASKARGLADTQYF.

The chain carries TRBV7-2 and TRBJ2-4; 9 nucleotides align to TRBD2. Per the germline V gene, CDR1 is SGHTA and CDR2 is FQGNSA. Trimming cost V 1 base and J 7 bases; bases outside gene matches: 8. CDR3 length: 16 residues. The CDR3 region is CASSLVSGSGGNIQYF. The CDR3 DNA follows: TGTGCCAGCAGCTTAGTTAGCGGGAGCGGGGGGAACATTCAGTACTTC.

In its sample, this clone was seen once. The chain is built from TRBV19 and TRBJ2-3; no clear D gene. The CDR3 has 13 residues. With 7 bases removed from V and 4 bases from J, the gap between germline ends came to 12 bases. Germline CDR1 and CDR2: LNHDA and SQIVND (reference sequence). The CDR3 is CASNKGFPDTQYF. The DNA of the CDR3 is TGTGCCAGTAATAAGGGATTTCCAGATACGCAGTATTTT.

The rearrangement links TRBV5-1 to TRBJ2-7, with a tentative D call TRBD2 (5 bases). Looked up from germline, CDR1 is SGHRS and CDR2 is YFSETQ. V lost 5 bases and J lost 0, with 15 bases in between. The CDR3 totals 15 residues. This chain's CDR3 is CASRRLLEISYEQYF. The DNA for the CDR3 is TGCGCCAGCAGAAGATTACTAGAGATCTCCTACGAGCAGTACTTC.